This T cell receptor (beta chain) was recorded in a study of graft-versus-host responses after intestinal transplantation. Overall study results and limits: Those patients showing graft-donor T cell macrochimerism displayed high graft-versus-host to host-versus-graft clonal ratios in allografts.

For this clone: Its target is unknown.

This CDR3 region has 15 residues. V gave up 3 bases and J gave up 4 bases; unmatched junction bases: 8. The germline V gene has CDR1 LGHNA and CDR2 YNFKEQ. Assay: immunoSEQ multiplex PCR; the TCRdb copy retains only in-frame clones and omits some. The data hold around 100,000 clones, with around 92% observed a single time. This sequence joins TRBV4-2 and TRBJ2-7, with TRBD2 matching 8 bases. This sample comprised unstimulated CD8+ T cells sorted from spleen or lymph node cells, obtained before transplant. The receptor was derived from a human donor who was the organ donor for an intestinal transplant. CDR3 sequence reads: CASSHTGTSRYEQYF. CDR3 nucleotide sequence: TGTGCCAGCAGCCATACCGGGACTAGTAGATACGAGCAGTACTTC.